The clone carrying this T cell receptor (beta chain) has more than one count but fewer than ten. Its antigen is not known. This entry belongs to a study of T cell repertoires in cytomegalovirus infection. Overall study context: Public TCR beta signatures were indicative of both CMV infection and a matching HLA type.

Findings and limits, study-wide: Pooled public TCR beta family frequency picked out CMV carriers with the relevant HLA.

V lost 4 bases and J lost 8, with 11 bases in between. CDR3 size: 13 residues. In TCRdb, the reads were re-called with MiXCR into one record per CDR3 protein. The sample has 200,000 or so distinct CDR3 sequences, 35% to 40% seen once. The sequencing here drew on CD8+ T cells from cultured PBMCs, taken from culture after CMV antigen stimulation. The gene calls are TRBV12-3 or TRBV12-4 and TRBJ2-2; D may be TRBD2 (6 bases). This TCR was recovered from a human donor in good health (CMV status not recorded). Some clones in this sample may be carry-over from other donors' samples. Here the CDR3 DNA reads TGTGCCAGCAGTTCTACTAGCTCTGGGGAGCTGTTTTTT. Translating it yields CASSSTSSGELFF.